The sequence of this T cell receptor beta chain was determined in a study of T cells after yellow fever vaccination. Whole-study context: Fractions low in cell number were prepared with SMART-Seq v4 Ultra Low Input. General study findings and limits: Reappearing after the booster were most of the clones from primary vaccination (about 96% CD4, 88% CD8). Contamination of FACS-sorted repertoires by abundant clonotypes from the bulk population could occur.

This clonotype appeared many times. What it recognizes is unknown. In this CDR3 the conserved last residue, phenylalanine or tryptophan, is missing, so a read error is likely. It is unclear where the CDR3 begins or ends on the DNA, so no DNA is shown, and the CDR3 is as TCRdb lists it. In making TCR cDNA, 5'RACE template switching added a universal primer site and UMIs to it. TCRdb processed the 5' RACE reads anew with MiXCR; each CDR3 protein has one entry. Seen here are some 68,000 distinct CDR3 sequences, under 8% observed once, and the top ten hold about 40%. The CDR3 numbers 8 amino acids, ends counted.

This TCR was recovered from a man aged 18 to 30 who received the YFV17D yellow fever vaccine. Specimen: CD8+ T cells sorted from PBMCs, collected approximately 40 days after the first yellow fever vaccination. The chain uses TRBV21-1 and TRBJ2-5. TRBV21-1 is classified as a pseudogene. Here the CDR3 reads CASSKWSI.